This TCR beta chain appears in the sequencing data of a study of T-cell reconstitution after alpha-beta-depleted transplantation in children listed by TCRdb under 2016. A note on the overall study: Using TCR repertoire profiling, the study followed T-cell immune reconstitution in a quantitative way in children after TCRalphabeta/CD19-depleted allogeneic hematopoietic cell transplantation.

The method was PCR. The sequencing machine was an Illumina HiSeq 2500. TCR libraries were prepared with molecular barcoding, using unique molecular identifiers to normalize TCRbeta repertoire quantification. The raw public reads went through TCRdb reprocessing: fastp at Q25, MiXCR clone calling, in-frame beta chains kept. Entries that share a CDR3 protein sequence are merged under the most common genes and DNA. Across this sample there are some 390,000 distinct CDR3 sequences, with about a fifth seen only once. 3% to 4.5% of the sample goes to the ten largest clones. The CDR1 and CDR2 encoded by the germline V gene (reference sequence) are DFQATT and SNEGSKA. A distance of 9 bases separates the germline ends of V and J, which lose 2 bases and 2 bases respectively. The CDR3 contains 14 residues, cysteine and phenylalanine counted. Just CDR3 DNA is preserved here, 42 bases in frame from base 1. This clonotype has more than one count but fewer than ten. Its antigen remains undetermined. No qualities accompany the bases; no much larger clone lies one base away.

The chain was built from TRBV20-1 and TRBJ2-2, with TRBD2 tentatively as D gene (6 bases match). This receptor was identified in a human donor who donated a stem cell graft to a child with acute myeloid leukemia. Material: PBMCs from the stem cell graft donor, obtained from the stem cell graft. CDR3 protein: CSARSAGNTGELFF. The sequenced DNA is TGCAGTGCTAGATCGGCGGGAAACACCGGGGAGCTGTTTTTT.